This TCR beta chain was retrieved from a study of blood T cell repertoires in COVID-19. Profiled with immunoSEQ multiplex PCR; TCRdb holds only in-frame clones, not every one. Among more than 300,000 clones listed, more than 70% were seen once. Trimming pared 7 bases from V and 7 bases from J, leaving 11 bases between. Germline lookup yields CDR1 WNHNN and CDR2 SYGVQD (reference sequence). The CDR3 has 13 residues. Sequencing was done on a sample of peripheral blood. The chain links TRBV10-1 to TRBJ1-6; maybe TRBD1 (5 bases). This clonotype originated in a woman aged 30 to 39 with COVID-19, enrolled during active disease. The CDR3, as DNA: TGCGCCAGCAATGCAGGGATGAATTCACCCCTCCACTTT. This sequence encodes CASNAGMNSPLHF.